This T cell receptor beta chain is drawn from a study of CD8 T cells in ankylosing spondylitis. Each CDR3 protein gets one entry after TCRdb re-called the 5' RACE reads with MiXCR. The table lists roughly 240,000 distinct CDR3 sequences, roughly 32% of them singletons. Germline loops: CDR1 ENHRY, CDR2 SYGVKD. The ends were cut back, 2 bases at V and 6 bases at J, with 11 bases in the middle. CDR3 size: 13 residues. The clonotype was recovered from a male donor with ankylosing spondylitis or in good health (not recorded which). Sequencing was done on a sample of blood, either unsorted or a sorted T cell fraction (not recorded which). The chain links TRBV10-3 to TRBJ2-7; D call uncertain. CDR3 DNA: TGTGCCATCAGTGAGCCCCCTTTGCGCGAGCAGTACTTC. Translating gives CAISEPPLREQYF.